These 5 T cell receptor beta chains were sequenced from one sample in a study of blood T cell repertoires in COVID-19. The data were produced by immunoSEQ multiplex PCR, yet TCRdb's version contains in-frame clones alone and is incomplete. In the table there are about 57,000 clones, 82% of which are singletons. Sequences were obtained from peripheral blood. These receptors came from a woman in her sixties or seventies with acute or convalescent COVID-19.

The J gene is TRBJ2-2, the V gene TRBV29-1; TRBD1 agrees at 10 bases. The CDR3 has 15 residues. Losses at the gene ends were 7 bases for V and 4 bases for J; bases not matched to a gene: 9. The germline CDR1 and CDR2 sequences are SQVTM and ANQGSEA. The CDR3, as DNA: TGCAGCGCGTTAGGGGGGACAGGGGCCACCGGGGAGCTGTTTTTT. Residues: CSALGGTGATGELFF.

V gene TRBV7-9 combines with J gene TRBJ2-3; 11 bases are shared with TRBD2. With V trimmed by 3 bases and J by 7 bases, 6 bases remained unmatched. The CDR3 is 15 amino acids. Per the germline V gene, CDR1 is SEHNR and CDR2 is FQNEAQ (reference sequence). The CDR3 DNA reads TGTGCCAGCAGCTTGACTAGCGGGGTTCCGAATACGCAGTATTTT. Its protein is CASSLTSGVPNTQYF. Full variable domain (remainder filled in from reference TRBV7-9 and TRBJ2-3): DTGVSQNPRHKITKRGQNVTFRCDPISEHNRLYWYRQTLGQGPEFLTYFQNEAQLEKSRLLSDRFSAERPKGSFSTLEIQRTEQGDSAMYLCASSLTSGVPNTQYFGPGTRLTVL.

The V gene is TRBV6-1, the J gene TRBJ1-1; no reliable D call. Germline CDR1 reads MNHNS; CDR2 reads SASEGT. This CDR3 contains 13 residues. The V gene lost 2 bases and the J gene lost 4 bases, with 8 bases spanning the gap. CDR3 in amino acids: CASSETASTEAFF. Written as DNA, the CDR3 is TGTGCCAGCAGTGAAACTGCGAGCACTGAAGCTTTCTTT.

The genes are TRBV6-1 and TRBJ2-7, with D perhaps matching TRBD1 (5 bases). The CDR3 sequence is 17 residues long. Germline values: CDR1 MNHNS, CDR2 SASEGT. V lost 0 bases, J lost 0 bases, and 15 bases lay in between. CDR3 region: CASSEAADSFNSYEQYF. CDR3 in DNA: TGTGCCAGCAGTGAAGCGGCCGACAGTTTCAACTCCTACGAGCAGTACTTC.

The V call is TRBV30, the J call TRBJ1-3, with D tentatively TRBD1 (6 bases). Germline assignment: CDR1 GTSNPN and CDR2 SVGIG (reference sequence). CDR3 length: 15 amino acids. Trimming pared 0 bases from V and 3 bases from J, leaving 12 bases between. The CDR3 here is CAWSVTRGVGNTIYF. As DNA, the CDR3 is TGTGCCTGGAGTGTAACCAGGGGAGTTGGAAACACCATATATTTT.